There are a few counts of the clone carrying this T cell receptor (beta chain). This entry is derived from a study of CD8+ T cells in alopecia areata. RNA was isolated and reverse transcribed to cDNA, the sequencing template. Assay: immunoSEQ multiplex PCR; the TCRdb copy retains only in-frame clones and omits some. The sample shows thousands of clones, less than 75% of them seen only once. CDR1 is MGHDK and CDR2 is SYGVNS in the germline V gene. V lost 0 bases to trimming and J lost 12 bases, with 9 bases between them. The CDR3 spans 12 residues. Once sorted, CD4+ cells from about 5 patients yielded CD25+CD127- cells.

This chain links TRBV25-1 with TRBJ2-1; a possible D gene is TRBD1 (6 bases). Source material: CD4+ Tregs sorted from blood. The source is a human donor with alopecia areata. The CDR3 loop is CASSEYTGRQFF. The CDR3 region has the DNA TGTGCCAGCAGTGAATACACAGGGAGGCAGTTCTTC.